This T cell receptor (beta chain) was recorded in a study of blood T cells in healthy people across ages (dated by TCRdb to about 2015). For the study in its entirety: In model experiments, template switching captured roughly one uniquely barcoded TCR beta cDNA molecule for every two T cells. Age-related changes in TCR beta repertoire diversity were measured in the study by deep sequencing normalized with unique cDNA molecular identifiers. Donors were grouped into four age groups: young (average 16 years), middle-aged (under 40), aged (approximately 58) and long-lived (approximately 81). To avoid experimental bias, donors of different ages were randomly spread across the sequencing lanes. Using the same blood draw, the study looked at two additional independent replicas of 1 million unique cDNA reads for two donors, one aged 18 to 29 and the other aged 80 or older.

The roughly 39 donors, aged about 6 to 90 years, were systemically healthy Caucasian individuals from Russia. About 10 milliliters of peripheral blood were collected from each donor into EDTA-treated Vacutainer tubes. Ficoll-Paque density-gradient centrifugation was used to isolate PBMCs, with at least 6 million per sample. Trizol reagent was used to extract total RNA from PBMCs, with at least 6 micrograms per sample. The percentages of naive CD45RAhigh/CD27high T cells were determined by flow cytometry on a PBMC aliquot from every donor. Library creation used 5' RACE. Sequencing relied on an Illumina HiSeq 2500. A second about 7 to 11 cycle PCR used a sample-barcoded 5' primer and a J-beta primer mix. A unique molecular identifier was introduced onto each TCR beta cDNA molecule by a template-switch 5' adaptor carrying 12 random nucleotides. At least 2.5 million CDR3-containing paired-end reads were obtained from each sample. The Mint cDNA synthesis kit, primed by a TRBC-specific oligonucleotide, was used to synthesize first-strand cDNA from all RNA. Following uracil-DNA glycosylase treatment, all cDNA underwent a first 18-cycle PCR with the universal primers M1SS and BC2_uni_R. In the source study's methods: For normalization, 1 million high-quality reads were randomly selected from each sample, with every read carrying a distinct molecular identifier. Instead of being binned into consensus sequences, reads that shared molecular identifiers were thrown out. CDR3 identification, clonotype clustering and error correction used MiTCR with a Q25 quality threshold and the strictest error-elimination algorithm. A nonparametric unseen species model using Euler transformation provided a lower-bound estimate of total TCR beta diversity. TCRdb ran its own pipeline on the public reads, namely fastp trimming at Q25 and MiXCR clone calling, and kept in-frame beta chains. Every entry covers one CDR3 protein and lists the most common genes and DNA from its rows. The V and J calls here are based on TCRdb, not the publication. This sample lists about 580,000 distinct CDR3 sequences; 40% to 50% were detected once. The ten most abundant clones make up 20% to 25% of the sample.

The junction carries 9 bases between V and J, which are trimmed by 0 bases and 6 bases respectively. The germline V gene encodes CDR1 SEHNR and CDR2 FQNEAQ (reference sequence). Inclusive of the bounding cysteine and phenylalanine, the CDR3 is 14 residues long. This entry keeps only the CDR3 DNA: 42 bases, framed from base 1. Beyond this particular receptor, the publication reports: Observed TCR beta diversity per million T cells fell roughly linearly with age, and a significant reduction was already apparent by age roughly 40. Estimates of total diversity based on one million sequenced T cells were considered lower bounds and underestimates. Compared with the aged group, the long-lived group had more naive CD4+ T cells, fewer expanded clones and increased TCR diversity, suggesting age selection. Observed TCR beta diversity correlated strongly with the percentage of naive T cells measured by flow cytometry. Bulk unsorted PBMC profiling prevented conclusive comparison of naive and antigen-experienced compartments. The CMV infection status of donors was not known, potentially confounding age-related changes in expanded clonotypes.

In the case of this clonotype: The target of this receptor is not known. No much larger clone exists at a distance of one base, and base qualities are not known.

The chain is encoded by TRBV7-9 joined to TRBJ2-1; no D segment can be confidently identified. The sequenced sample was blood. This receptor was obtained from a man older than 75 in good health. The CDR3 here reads CASSLASPVNEQFF. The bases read TGTGCCAGCAGCTTAGCTTCCCCAGTCAATGAGCAGTTCTTC.